A single sample is the source of the 22 T cell receptor beta chains below, sequenced in a study of blood T cell repertoires in COVID-19. Data came from immunoSEQ multiplex PCR; TCRdb stores just in-frame clones and leaves some out. The sample yields around 250,000 clones, 84% seen once. Sequencing input: peripheral blood. Receptors originate from a woman aged 40 to 49 who had recovered from COVID-19.

The chain combines TRBV13 with TRBJ2-1; D ambiguous. The CDR3 is made up of 13 amino acids. The germline V gene encodes CDR1 PRHDT and CDR2 FYEKMQ (reference sequence). Trimming pared 2 bases from V and 5 bases from J, leaving 7 bases between. The CDR3 spells CASSLWQDNEQFF. In DNA, the CDR3 is TGTGCCAGCAGCTTATGGCAAGACAATGAGCAGTTCTTC.

The chain couples TRBV6-1 to TRBJ2-7, with D perhaps matching TRBD1 (5 bases). V lost 1 base to trimming and J lost 0 bases, with 16 bases between them. The CDR3 spans 17 residues. From germline, CDR1 is MNHNS and CDR2 SASEGT. The CDR3 loop reads CASSEERWAGYSYEQYF. CDR3 DNA: TGTGCCAGCAGTGAAGAAAGATGGGCAGGGTACTCCTACGAGCAGTACTTC.

The gene calls are TRBV28 and TRBJ1-2, with D possibly matching TRBD1 (5 bases). Trimming pared 5 bases from V and 4 bases from J, leaving 17 bases between. The CDR3 is made up of 15 amino acids. Germline-derived CDR1 and CDR2 are MDHEN and SYDVKM. CDR3 amino acids: CASSPHSRQSYGYTF. CDR3 nucleotide sequence: TGTGCCAGCAGTCCCCATAGCCGACAGAGCTATGGCTACACCTTC.

The genes are TRBV7-3 and TRBJ2-6; D remains unclear. Deletions cut 5 bases from V and 0 bases from J, with 8 bases between. There are 15 residues in the CDR3. The germline gives CDR1 SGHTA, CDR2 FQGTGA. The CDR3 protein is CASSMKSSGANVLTF. Here the CDR3 DNA reads TGTGCCAGCAGCATGAAGAGCTCTGGGGCCAACGTCCTGACTTTC.

The gene calls are TRBV6-5 and TRBJ2-3; D may be TRBD1 (6 bases). V lost 6 bases and J 3 bases, leaving 13 bases between the germline ends. The CDR3 contains 14 residues. Germline V gene lookup returns CDR1 MNHEY and CDR2 SVGAGI. As DNA, the CDR3 is TGTGCCAGCAGCACAGGGTGGCATACAGATACGCAGTATTTT. Protein: CASSTGWHTDTQYF.

The chain couples TRBV5-6 to TRBJ2-2, with unresolved D. The CDR3 contains 13 residues. Trimming took off 5 bases at V and 4 bases at J, with 9 bases between the two ends. CDR1 and CDR2 (germline): SGHDT, YYEEEE. CDR3 sequence (DNA): TGTGCCAGCAGGAAGCGATTCACCGGGGAGCTGTTTTTT. It encodes CASRKRFTGELFF. Together with reference TRBV5-6 and TRBJ2-2, the CDR3 gives the full variable domain: DAGVTQSPTHLIKTRGQQVTLRCSPKSGHDTVSWYQQALGQGPQFIFQYYEEEERQRGNFPDRFSGHQFPNYSSELNVNALLLGDSALYLCASRKRFTGELFFGEGSRLTVL.

The chain employs TRBV11-2 and TRBJ2-5, with a weak D call TRBD2 (5 bases). The CDR3 length is 18 residues. The germline CDR1 and CDR2 sequences are SGHAT and FQNNGV. With 0 bases removed from V and 4 bases from J, the gap between germline ends came to 21 bases. The CDR3 reads CASSLDHFRGWIGETQYF. The CDR3 nucleotides are TGTGCCAGCAGCTTAGATCATTTTCGGGGTTGGATAGGAGAGACCCAGTACTTC.

The chain has TRBV10-3 and TRBJ1-4, with a tentative D call TRBD1 (5 bases). This CDR3 has 15 residues. Germline CDR1 reads ENHRY; CDR2 reads SYGVKD. V lost 0 bases, J lost 8 bases, and 13 bases lay in between. The CDR3 sequence is CAISESTVRGEKLFF. The CDR3 DNA sequence: TGTGCCATCAGTGAGTCGACAGTTAGGGGAGAAAAACTGTTTTTT.

This clone was recorded at least ten times. This chain links TRBV27 with TRBJ2-3, with TRBD2 identical over 8 bases. The germline gives CDR1 MNHEY, CDR2 SMNVEV (reference sequence). V lost 1 base and J lost 6; bases outside the gene matches: 15. This CDR3 has 18 amino acids. The CDR3 DNA is TGTGCCAGCAGTTTATTTACCGGGACTAGACCCTCTGCCGATACGCAGTATTTT. This sequence encodes CASSLFTGTRPSADTQYF.

V is TRBV11-3 and J is TRBJ1-1; D is ambiguous. CDR3 size: 14 residues. V shed 1 base and J shed 3 bases, with 9 bases lying between them. The germline V gene encodes CDR1 SGHNT and CDR2 YENEEA. The CDR3: CASSLGYSDTEAFF. The CDR3 DNA reads TGTGCCAGCAGCTTAGGGTATAGTGACACTGAAGCTTTCTTT.

The V call is TRBV5-6, the J call TRBJ2-1, with TRBD1 as a possible D gene (6 bases). The CDR3 covers 17 residues. Germline CDR1 SGHDT, CDR2 YYEEEE. V lost 3 bases and J lost 3, with 19 bases in between. The CDR3: CASSSLIQGPDYNEQFF. CDR3 coding DNA: TGTGCCAGCAGCTCATTAATACAGGGACCCGACTACAATGAGCAGTTCTTC.

This clone was counted once. This rearrangement joins TRBV4-1 to TRBJ1-1, with D perhaps TRBD1 (5 bases). CDR3 length: 14 residues. V lost 1 base to trimming and J lost 3 bases, with 9 bases between them. Looked up from germline, CDR1 is MGHRA and CDR2 is YSYEKL. CDR3 residues: CASSQVAGHTEAFF. The DNA of the CDR3 is TGCGCCAGCAGCCAAGTAGCAGGGCACACTGAAGCTTTCTTT.

The rearrangement uses TRBV6-5 and TRBJ2-2; D is uncertain. The CDR3 has 14 amino acids. Between the trimmed V and J ends, which lost 2 bases and 3 bases, there was a span of 7 bases. Germline CDR1 MNHEY, CDR2 SVGAGI. In nucleotides, the CDR3 is TGTGCCAGCAGTTACGACTCCTACACCGGGGAGCTGTTTTTT. Protein: CASSYDSYTGELFF.

The chain carries TRBV6-4 and TRBJ2-1, with 9 bases matching TRBD2. CDR1 is MRHNA, CDR2 SNTAGT, per germline. With 5 bases clipped from V and 4 bases from J, the junction kept 6 bases outside the gene matches. The CDR3 runs 15 residues. The DNA of the CDR3 is TGTGCCAGCAGTTCCGGAGCGGGGGGATACAATGAGCAGTTCTTC. Its translation: CASSSGAGGYNEQFF.

The genes are TRBV28 and TRBJ1-2; 8 bases match TRBD1. The CDR3 is made up of 16 amino acids. From germline, CDR1 is MDHEN and CDR2 SYDVKM. The V gene end was trimmed by 6 bases and the J gene end by 4 bases; junction bases not matched to a gene: 13. This chain's CDR3 is CASSPQRQGARYGYTF. For the CDR3, the DNA is TGTGCCAGCAGCCCCCAGCGGCAGGGGGCCCGCTATGGCTACACCTTC.

The chain links TRBV4-2 to TRBJ1-2, with D hard to call. Germline V gene sequence: CDR1 LGHNA, CDR2 YNFKEQ. The CDR3 consists of 13 residues. V lost 0 bases, J lost 5 bases, and 7 bases lay in between. Here the CDR3 reads CASSQDRGYGYTF. CDR3 DNA sequence: TGTGCCAGCAGCCAAGATCGGGGTTATGGCTACACCTTC.

In its sample, this clone was seen many times. The V and J genes are TRBV2 and TRBJ1-2; possibly TRBD1 for D (5 bases). The germline V gene has CDR1 SNHLY and CDR2 FYNNEI. CDR3 size: 15 residues. V was cut by 7 bases and J by 0 bases, with 15 bases left in between. CDR3 coding DNA: TGTGCCAGCATTGTGTCTGGAGGGGCTAACTATGGCTACACCTTC. Protein product: CASIVSGGANYGYTF.

This chain joins TRBV18 and TRBJ2-1; TRBD2 is a possible D gene (5 bases). This CDR3 is 13 amino acids long. Per the germline V gene, CDR1 is KGHSH and CDR2 is LQKENI. V gave up 3 bases and J gave up 10 bases, with 13 bases separating them. The CDR3 sequence: CASSPGRTGEQFF. Here the CDR3 DNA reads TGTGCCAGCTCACCCGGGCGCACGGGAGAGCAGTTCTTC.

V gene TRBV5-5 combines with J gene TRBJ1-5, with D possibly matching TRBD1 (6 bases). This CDR3 contains 15 residues. Germline CDR1 and CDR2: SGHKS and YYEKEE (reference sequence). Trimming took 4 bases from V and 0 from J, leaving 11 bases between them. The CDR3 coding sequence is TGTGCCAGCAGCGGAGGACAGAATAGCAATCAGCCCCAGCATTTT. This gives the protein CASSGGQNSNQPQHF. The complete variable domain, with remaining parts taken from reference TRBV5-5 and TRBJ1-5, reads DAGVTQSPTHLIKTRGQQVTLRCSPISGHKSVSWYQQVLGQGPQFIFQYYEKEERGRGNFPDRFSARQFPNYSSELNVNALLLGDSALYLCASSGGQNSNQPQHFGDGTRLSIL.

The rearrangement links TRBV19 to TRBJ1-5; 9 nucleotides line up with TRBD1. Germline CDR1 LNHDA, CDR2 SQIVND (reference sequence). The CDR3 runs 14 residues. Trimming at V came to 7 bases and at J to 7 bases, leaving 8 bases not matched to a gene. CDR3 amino acids: CASKPDRGGQPQHF. The CDR3, as DNA: TGTGCCAGTAAACCGGACAGGGGAGGGCAGCCCCAGCATTTT.

The chain carries TRBV2 and TRBJ1-4; TRBD1 might be the D (5 bases). In germline, CDR1 is SNHLY, CDR2 FYNNEI. This CDR3 is 16 amino acids long. V lost 1 base to trimming and J lost 9 bases, with 18 bases between them. The CDR3 bases are TGTGCCAGCAGTGAAGGGGGCAGCCGTCGATGGAAAAAACTGTTTTTT. Translation gives CASSEGGSRRWKKLFF.

V gene TRBV6-6 combines with J gene TRBJ1-2; D remains ambiguous. The CDR3 is 13 residues long. CDR1 is MNHNY and CDR2 is SVGAGI in the germline V gene (reference sequence). V lost 6 bases and J lost 7, with 15 bases in between. In DNA, the CDR3 is TGTGCCAGCAGCCCTGTATCAATCGGTGGCTACACCTTC. Residues: CASSPVSIGGYTF.